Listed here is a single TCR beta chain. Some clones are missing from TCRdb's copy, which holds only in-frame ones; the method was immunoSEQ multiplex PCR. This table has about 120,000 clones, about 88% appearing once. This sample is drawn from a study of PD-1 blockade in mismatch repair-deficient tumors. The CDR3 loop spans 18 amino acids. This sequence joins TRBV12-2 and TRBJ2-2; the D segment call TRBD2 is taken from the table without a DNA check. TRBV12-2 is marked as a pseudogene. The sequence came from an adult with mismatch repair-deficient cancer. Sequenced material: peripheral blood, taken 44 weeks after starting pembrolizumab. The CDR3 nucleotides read TGTGCAAGTCGCTCATCGGGACTAGCGGGAGGGCCCACCGGGGAGCTGTTTTTT. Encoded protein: CASRSSGLAGGPTGELFF.